This is a list of T cell receptor beta chains from one sample in a study of blood T cell repertoires in COVID-19. TCRdb's copy holds only in-frame clones and misses some; the assay was immunoSEQ multiplex PCR. The table lists tens of thousands of clones, 82% of them singletons. Sequencing input: peripheral blood. The source of these receptors is a woman aged 60 to 75 with acute or convalescent COVID-19. The CDR3 runs from the conserved cysteine through the conserved F or W. Each record gives: V gene, J gene, clone size, D gene, CDR3 DNA, CDR3 protein. The D gene is left open where the match is weak. Rows give clone size only sometimes, using once, few, many, or a class for an expanded clone.

TRBV9	TRBJ1-4	-	-	TGTGCCAGCAGCCCCAGATGGGGGGGGGCGGAGATACTGTTTTTT	CASSPRWGGAEILFF
TRBV4-2	TRBJ2-2	-	TRBD1	TGTGCCAGCAGCTGGGACAGGGTGACCGGGGAGCTGTTTTTT	CASSWDRVTGELFF
TRBV11-2	TRBJ1-3	-	-	TGTGCCAGAATTAAAGAACGACAGGGAAACACCATATATTTT	CARIKERQGNTIYF
TRBV6-6	TRBJ2-3	once	-	TGTGCCAGCAGTCAAGCCGGCACAGATACGCAGTATTTT	CASSQAGTDTQYF
TRBV15	TRBJ1-2	once	-	TGTGCCACCAGCAGAGATCAGGGAAAGAGTTACACCTTC	CATSRDQGKSYTF
TRBV12-2	TRBJ2-7	-	-	TGTGCAAGTCGCGCTGGCAGGGAAGGTTCCTACGAGCAGTACTTC	CASRAGREGSYEQYF
TRBV19	TRBJ1-1	-	-	TGTGCCAGTAGTATCGCCAGCGGATCTGAAGCTTTCTTT	CASSIASGSEAFF
TRBV18	TRBJ1-1	-	TRBD1	TGTGCCAGCTCAACCGGGACAGTGAACCCAGCAGCTTTCTTT	CASSTGTVNPAAFF
TRBV6-2/TRBV6-3	TRBJ1-2	-	TRBD1	TGTGCCAGCAGTTACTCGGACAGGGTCAACTATGGCTACACCTTC	CASSYSDRVNYGYTF
TRBV5-1	TRBJ1-6	-	-	TGCGCCAGCAGCTTAGCCGCTAATTCACCCCTCCACTTT	CASSLAANSPLHF
TRBV27	TRBJ2-2	-	TRBD1	TGTGCCAGCCGGACAGGGGTGCCAGGGGAGCTGTTTTTT	CASRTGVPGELFF
TRBV6-6	TRBJ2-1	-	TRBD2	TGTGCCAGCAGTCCCGGGACTAACCTCAATGAGCAGTTCTTC	CASSPGTNLNEQFF
TRBV19	TRBJ1-1	-	-	TGTGCCAGTATCCTGGGCAGGGAAGCTTTCTTT	CASILGREAFF